Below are 17 T cell receptor beta chains sequenced from a single sample in a study of Graves' ophthalmopathy and Graves' hyperthyroidism. Beta-chain TCR CDR3 regions were amplified from RNA transcripts. After a first-round RT-PCR with HTBI primers, a second-round multiplex PCR was run. TCRdb independently ran MiXCR on the multiplex PCR reads; one entry per CDR3 protein. The profile shows 1 million to 1.3 million distinct CDR3 sequences, around a third of them singletons. Sample: peripheral blood or thyroid tissue (not recorded which). The source of these receptors is an adult man with Graves' hyperthyroidism.

This chain connects TRBV25-1 to TRBJ1-6, with a weak D call TRBD1 (5 bases). This CDR3 spans 16 amino acids. The V gene's germline CDR1 is MGHDK and CDR2 SYGVNS. Trimming stripped 1 base from V and 9 bases from J, with 16 bases between. The CDR3 sequence: CASSESAGLIGSPLHF. DNA of the CDR3: TGTGCCAGCAGTGAATCGGCAGGGTTAATAGGTTCACCCCTCCACTTT.

This CDR3 is CASSLESPNVPSRAETQYF. The CDR3 DNA is TGTGCCAGCAGCTTAGAAAGCCCCAACGTCCCTAGCCGGGCAGAGACCCAGTACTTC. V is TRBV11-2 and J is TRBJ2-5; TRBD2 is a possible D gene (5 bases). Between the trimmed V and J ends, which lost 0 bases and 4 bases, there was a span of 24 bases. In germline, CDR1 is SGHAT, CDR2 FQNNGV. The CDR3 totals 19 residues.

The rearrangement uses TRBV10-3 and TRBJ2-3; unclear D gene. This CDR3 has 16 residues. V was clipped by 2 bases and J by 1 base, with 13 bases between them. Germline-derived CDR1 and CDR2 are ENHRY and SYGVKD. The CDR3 DNA sequence: TGTGCCATCAGTGAGAAGGCTTGGGATGGCACAGATACGCAGTATTTT. It is translated as CAISEKAWDGTDTQYF.

Many counts were recorded for this clonotype. In nucleotides, the CDR3 is TGTGCCAGCAGCGTCGACAGAGGTACAGATACGCAGTATTTT. Protein product: CASSVDRGTDTQYF. The chain carries TRBV25-1 and TRBJ2-3; possible D gene TRBD1, 5 bases. Germline CDR1 reads MGHDK; CDR2 reads SYGVNS. CDR3 length: 14 amino acids. The V and J ends lost 6 bases and 3 bases respectively, with 13 bases between them.

In the case of this clonotype: Its ends do not fully match the called genes, so a read error is possible. J is TRBJ1-3 and V is TRBV19; the D is unclear. Per germline, CDR1 LNHDA and CDR2 SQIVND (reference sequence). The length of the CDR3 is 14 residues. CDR3 sequence: CASSRVLSRNTIYF. Written as DNA, the CDR3 is TGTGCCAGTAGTCGTGTGCTCTCTAGAAACACCATATATTTT.

The J gene is TRBJ2-2, the V gene TRBV9, with D tentatively TRBD2 (6 bases). V lost 0 bases to trimming and J lost 6 bases, with 15 bases between them. This CDR3 is built from 16 residues. Per the germline V gene, CDR1 is SGDLS and CDR2 is YYNGEE. The CDR3 nucleotides are TGTGCCAGCAGCGTAGGTGGGGAGGCGGTATCCGGGGAGCTGTTTTTT. Protein product: CASSVGGEAVSGELFF.

The J gene is TRBJ1-4, the V gene TRBV25-1; tentative D call: TRBD1 (5 bases). The CDR3 is made up of 14 amino acids. Trimming shortened V by 8 bases and J by 7 bases, and 17 bases separated the two germline ends. Germline values: CDR1 MGHDK, CDR2 SYGVNS. The DNA for the CDR3 is TGTGCCAGCCAAGAGCGGCAGGGAGGTGAAAAACTGTTTTTT. It codes for CASQERQGGEKLFF.

V and J are TRBV7-9 and TRBJ2-7, with 10 bases that match TRBD1. V shed 6 bases, J shed 6 bases, and the junction held 11 bases outside the gene matches. The CDR3 has 15 amino acids. Germline values: CDR1 SEHNR, CDR2 FQNEAQ (reference sequence). CDR3 region: CASRSGTGAVGEQYF. The CDR3 bases are TGTGCCAGCAGGTCTGGGACAGGGGCCGTGGGCGAGCAGTACTTC.

This clonotype has at least ten counts. The chain is built from TRBV7-6 and TRBJ2-2; perhaps TRBD2 as D (5 bases). Germline CDR1 SGHVS, CDR2 FNYEAQ. The germline V and J ends were trimmed by 1 base and 5 bases, with 14 bases remaining between them. CDR3 size: 16 residues. CDR3 residues: CASSLELDIRTGELFF. CDR3 nucleotides: TGTGCCAGCAGCTTAGAACTAGACATACGGACCGGGGAGCTGTTTTTT.

Comments on this clonotype: Its ends do not fully match the called genes, so a read error is possible. The chain has TRBV28 and TRBJ1-5; tentatively, D is TRBD1 (5 bases). Germline CDR1 reads MDHEN; CDR2 reads SYDVKM. This CDR3 comprises 13 residues. CDR3 sequence reads: CAGSRPEGQPQHF. In DNA form, the CDR3 reads TGTGCCGGCAGCCGTCCGGAGGGGCAGCCCCAGCATTTT.

The CDR3 DNA reads as TGCGCCAGCAGCTATATGCAAGAGACCCAGTACTTC. Translating gives CASSYMQETQYF. The genes are TRBV5-1 and TRBJ2-5; no firm D call. The germline V gene encodes CDR1 SGHRS and CDR2 YFSETQ. V was shortened by 3 bases and J by 2 bases, with 5 bases between the two germline ends. The CDR3 loop spans 12 amino acids.

This clonotype was counted many times. The V call is TRBV7-9, the J call TRBJ2-5; 7 bases are a match to TRBD1. This CDR3 has 15 amino acids. Germline CDR1 and CDR2: SEHNR and FQNEAQ (reference sequence). J lost 2 bases, V lost 1 base, and 4 bases had no gene match. This chain's CDR3 is CASSLDGRGQETQYF. CDR3 nucleotides: TGTGCCAGCAGCTTAGATGGCAGGGGGCAAGAGACCCAGTACTTC.

The rearrangement uses TRBV10-3 and TRBJ1-1; no definite D call. Germline-derived CDR1 and CDR2 are ENHRY and SYGVKD. Trimming took 5 bases from V and 3 from J, leaving 10 bases between them. The CDR3 spans 13 residues. As DNA, the CDR3 is TGTGCCATCAGTAGGGCGGGGTACACTGAAGCTTTCTTT. Protein product: CAISRAGYTEAFF.

A word on this clonotype: A junction boundary mismatches the germline segment, possibly from a read error. This chain joins TRBV27 and TRBJ2-3; 7 nucleotides match TRBD2. CDR1 MNHEY and CDR2 SMNVEV come from the germline V gene (reference sequence). The CDR3 covers 13 residues. In DNA form, the CDR3 reads TGTGCGAGCAGTGATTTGGGAGGGGATACGCAGTATTTT. Translated: CASSDLGGDTQYF.

Notes on this clonotype: One end of the junction does not line up with germline, which may come from a read error. This rearrangement joins TRBV10-3 to TRBJ2-3; D not resolved. Germline CDR1 ENHRY, CDR2 SYGVKD. CDR3 length: 15 amino acids. This CDR3 reads CAISESVRITDTQCF. CDR3 DNA: TGTGCCATTAGTGAGTCGGTCAGAATCACAGATACGCAGTGTTTT.

This clonotype was counted many times. The chain carries TRBV12-3 or TRBV12-4 and TRBJ2-5, with 7 positions matching TRBD1. The CDR3 extends over 15 amino acids. V lost 6 bases to trimming and J lost 1 base; unmatched junction nucleotides: 8. The CDR3 coding sequence is TGTGCCAGCAGGATGACAGGGTCTGGCCAAGAGACCCAGTACTTC. As protein: CASRMTGSGQETQYF.

This clonotype has just a few counts. The V and J genes are TRBV6-6 and TRBJ1-5; no clear D gene. Between the trimmed V and J ends, which lost 2 bases and 3 bases, there was a span of 8 bases. CDR1 MNHNY and CDR2 SVGAGI come from the germline V gene (reference sequence). The CDR3 runs 14 residues. The CDR3 region is CASSYEDINQPQHF. The CDR3 nucleotides read TGTGCCAGCAGTTACGAAGACATCAATCAGCCCCAGCATTTT.